Below are 12 T cell receptor beta chains sequenced from a single sample in a study of beta chain features in type 1 diabetes. Notes on the study in general: Patients with Type 1 diabetes showed moderately but significantly shorter TCRB CDR3s in all four CD4+ subsets.

Expressed TCRB transcripts were sequenced, since all the RNA that had been isolated was reverse transcribed. Some clones are missing from TCRdb's copy, which holds only in-frame ones; the method was immunoSEQ multiplex PCR. The table records approximately 260,000 clones, about 20% of them present only once. No cognate antigen is known for these TCRs. Sequencing was performed on naive CD4+ T cells from blood. These receptors were taken from a middle-aged woman with type 1 diabetes.

This clone was seen a handful of times. The chain carries TRBV5-1 and TRBJ2-7; D gene uncertain. The CDR3 runs 14 residues. The ends were cut back, 5 bases at V and 4 bases at J, with 16 bases in the middle. Germline V gene lookup returns CDR1 SGHRS and CDR2 YFSETQ. The CDR3 region is CASRKDTTIYEQYF. The CDR3 bases are TGCGCCAGCAGGAAAGACACAACAATTTACGAGCAGTACTTC.

The chain links TRBV10-3 to TRBJ2-5; no clear D gene. The J call may be incorrect, as the DNA end agrees better with TRBJ2-7. The germline V gene encodes CDR1 ENHRY and CDR2 SYGVKD. The length of the CDR3 is 11 residues. The CDR3 region is CAISEVYEQYF. The CDR3 DNA reads as TGTGCCATCAGTGAGGTCTACGAGCAGTACTTC.

This clone turned up a few times. The chain carries TRBV2 and TRBJ1-6; no clear D. CDR1 SNHLY and CDR2 FYNNEI come from the germline V gene. Between the trimmed V and J ends, which lost 3 bases and 11 bases, there was a span of 11 bases. This CDR3 has 13 residues. CDR3 amino acids: CASSDERRAPLHF. The CDR3 nucleotides read TGTGCCAGCAGTGACGAACGGCGGGCACCCCTCCACTTT.

The rearrangement links TRBV5-6 to TRBJ2-7; TRBD2 might be the D (5 bases). CDR3 length: 12 amino acids. Germline CDR1 SGHDT, CDR2 YYEEEE. Trimming stripped 5 bases from V and 2 bases from J, with 8 bases between. CDR3 in amino acids: CASSGGPYEQYF. The DNA for the CDR3 is TGTGCCAGCAGTGGAGGCCCCTACGAGCAGTACTTC. Full variable domain (outside the CDR3, taken from reference TRBV5-6 and TRBJ2-7): DAGVTQSPTHLIKTRGQQVTLRCSPKSGHDTVSWYQQALGQGPQFIFQYYEEEERQRGNFPDRFSGHQFPNYSSELNVNALLLGDSALYLCASSGGPYEQYFGPGTRLTVT.

V and J are TRBV2 and TRBJ2-1; 9 positions match TRBD2. The CDR3 loop spans 15 amino acids. Germline values: CDR1 SNHLY, CDR2 FYNNEI. The trim removed 6 bases at V and 7 bases at J, leaving 10 bases unmatched. The CDR3 region is CASRARREGRNEQFF. The CDR3 DNA reads as TGTGCCAGCAGGGCCCGGCGGGAGGGAAGGAATGAGCAGTTCTTC. The full variable domain, with the rest looked up from reference TRBV2 and TRBJ2-1, is EPEVTQTPSHQVTQMGQEVILRCVPISNHLYFYWYRQILGQKVEFLVSFYNNEISEKSEIFDDQFSVERPDGSNFTLKIRSTKLEDSAMYFCASRARREGRNEQFFGPGTRLTVL.

A word on this clone: Other nucleotide sequences in the sample specify the same CDR3. The J gene is TRBJ2-7, the V gene TRBV2; D not resolved. Trimming shortened V by 6 bases and J by 1 base, and 4 bases separated the two germline ends. The CDR3 consists of 11 residues. CDR1 is SNHLY, CDR2 FYNNEI, per germline. CDR3 region: CASSLSYEQYF. The CDR3 DNA reads as TGTGCCAGCAGCCTTTCCTACGAGCAGTACTTC.

This clone turned up a few times. The rearrangement links TRBV15 to TRBJ2-7, with D tentatively TRBD2 (6 bases). Germline CDR1 reads LNHNV; CDR2 reads YYDKDF (reference sequence). V lost 0 bases to trimming and J lost 2 bases, with 11 bases between them. This CDR3 has 15 residues. The DNA for the CDR3 is TGTGCCACCAGCAGAGAGGGGACGGGGGCCTACGAGCAGTACTTC. The encoded protein is CATSREGTGAYEQYF.

CDR3 amino acids: CASSLRGTSKVGELFF. Here the CDR3 DNA reads TGTGCCAGCAGCTTGAGGGGGACTAGCAAGGTTGGGGAGCTGTTTTTT. The chain employs TRBV5-4 and TRBJ2-2, with 9 positions matching TRBD2. The CDR3 loop spans 16 amino acids. Germline V gene lookup returns CDR1 SGHNT and CDR2 YYREEE (reference sequence). After removal of 1 base from V and 8 bases from J, the junction contained 9 bases not matched to a gene.

The chain uses TRBV7-7 and TRBJ2-2; TRBD1 might be the D (5 bases). This CDR3 contains 13 residues. The germline V and J ends were trimmed by 1 base and 7 bases, with 7 bases remaining between them. Germline V gene lookup returns CDR1 SSHAT and CDR2 FNYEAQ (reference sequence). In nucleotides, the CDR3 is TGTGCCAGCAGCTTAGGGGGCAGCGGGGAGCTGTTTTTT. Its protein is CASSLGGSGELFF.

This clone has more than one count but fewer than ten. The chain employs TRBV28 and TRBJ2-7, with D maybe TRBD1 (6 bases). The CDR3 contains 14 residues. Germline assignment: CDR1 MDHEN and CDR2 SYDVKM. The V end lost 6 bases, the J end lost 2 bases, and 14 bases lay between the germline ends. The CDR3 loop reads CASSIQGPPYEQYF. The CDR3 bases are TGTGCCAGCAGCATACAGGGCCCGCCCTACGAGCAGTACTTC.

The chain is built from TRBV2 and TRBJ1-2; maybe TRBD1 (6 bases). The V gene lost 3 bases and the J gene lost 4 bases, with 12 bases spanning the gap. This CDR3 is 14 amino acids long. Germline CDR1 SNHLY, CDR2 FYNNEI. CDR3 coding DNA: TGTGCCAGCAGTGAGGGAACAGGGATCTATGGCTACACCTTC. This gives the protein CASSEGTGIYGYTF.

In this sample, this clone turned up a few times. The V gene is TRBV6-4, the J gene TRBJ1-6; D not certain. The V gene's germline CDR1 is MRHNA and CDR2 SNTAGT. The V and J ends lost 2 bases and 8 bases respectively, with 7 bases between them. The CDR3 extends over 13 amino acids. CDR3 in amino acids: CASSDDGDSPLHF. The CDR3 DNA follows: TGTGCCAGCAGTGACGACGGGGATTCACCCCTCCACTTT.